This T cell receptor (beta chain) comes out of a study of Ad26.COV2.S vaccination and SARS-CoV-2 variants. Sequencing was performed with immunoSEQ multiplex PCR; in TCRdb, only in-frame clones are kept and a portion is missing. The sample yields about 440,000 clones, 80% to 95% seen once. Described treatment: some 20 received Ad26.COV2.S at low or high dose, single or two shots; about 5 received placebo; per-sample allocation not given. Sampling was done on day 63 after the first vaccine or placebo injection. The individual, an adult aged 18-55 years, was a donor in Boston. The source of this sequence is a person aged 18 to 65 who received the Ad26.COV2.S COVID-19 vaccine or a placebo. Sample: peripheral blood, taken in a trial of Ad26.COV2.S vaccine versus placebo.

The DNA for the CDR3 is TGTGCCAGCAGCAATACTCTCAATCAGCCCCAGCATTTT. Amino acid sequence: CASSNTLNQPQHF. The chain links TRBV7-9 to TRBJ1-5; D is unresolved. Between the trimmed V and J ends, which lost 5 bases and 3 bases, there was a span of 8 bases. CDR3 length: 13 amino acids. Germline V gene data show CDR1 as SEHNR and CDR2 as FQNEAQ (reference sequence).